This section outlines one T cell receptor (beta chain) sequence together with its context. This sample is part of a study of T cell responses to AZD1222 COVID-19 vaccine. Sequenced by immunoSEQ multiplex PCR; TCRdb stores in-frame clones only, minus some. The sample lists tens of thousands of clones; 86% were seen once. The germline gives CDR1 SGHDT, CDR2 YYEEEE. The germline V and J ends were trimmed by 0 bases and 2 bases, with 10 bases remaining between them. The CDR3 runs 15 residues. The chain couples TRBV5-6 to TRBJ2-3; D is perhaps TRBD1 or TRBD2 (5 bases each). The receptor was derived from an adult in good health. The sample consisted of peripheral blood, taken on day 0 of AZD1222 vaccination. CDR3 coding DNA: TGTGCCAGCAGCTTGGGGGGGTTCTCCACAGATACGCAGTATTTT. Its protein is CASSLGGFSTDTQYF.